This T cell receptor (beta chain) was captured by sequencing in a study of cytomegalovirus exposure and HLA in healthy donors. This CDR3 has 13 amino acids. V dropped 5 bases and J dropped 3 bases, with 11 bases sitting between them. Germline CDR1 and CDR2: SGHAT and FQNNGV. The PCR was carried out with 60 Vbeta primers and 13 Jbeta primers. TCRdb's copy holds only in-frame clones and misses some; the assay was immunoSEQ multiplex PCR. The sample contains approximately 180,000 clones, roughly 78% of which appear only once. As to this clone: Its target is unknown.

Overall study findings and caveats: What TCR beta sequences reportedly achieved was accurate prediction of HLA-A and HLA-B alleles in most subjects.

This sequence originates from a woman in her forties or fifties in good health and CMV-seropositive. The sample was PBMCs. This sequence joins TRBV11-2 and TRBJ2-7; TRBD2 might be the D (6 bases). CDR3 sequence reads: CASSLGTLYEQYF. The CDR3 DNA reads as TGTGCCAGCAGCCTTGGGACTCTCTACGAGCAGTACTTC.